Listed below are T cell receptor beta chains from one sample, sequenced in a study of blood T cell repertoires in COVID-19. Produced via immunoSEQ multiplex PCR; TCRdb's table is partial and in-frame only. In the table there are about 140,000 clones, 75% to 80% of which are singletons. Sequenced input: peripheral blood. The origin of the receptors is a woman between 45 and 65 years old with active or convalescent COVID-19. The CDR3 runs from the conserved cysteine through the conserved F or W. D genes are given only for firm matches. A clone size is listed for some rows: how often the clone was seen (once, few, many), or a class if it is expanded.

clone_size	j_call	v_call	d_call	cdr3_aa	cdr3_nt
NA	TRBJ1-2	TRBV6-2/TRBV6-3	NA	CASSYWARGVYGYTF	TGTGCCAGCAGTTACTGGGCTCGGGGAGTCTATGGCTACACCTTC
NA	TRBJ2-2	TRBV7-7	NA	CASSFSGSDTGELFF	TGTGCCAGCAGCTTCTCCGGGAGCGACACCGGGGAGCTGTTTTTT
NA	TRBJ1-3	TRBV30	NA	CAWSPGGPGNTIYF	TGTGCCTGGAGTCCCGGCGGGCCTGGAAACACCATATATTTT
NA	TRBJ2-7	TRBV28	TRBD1	CASSLRDRVSYEQYF	TGTGCCAGCAGTTTGAGGGACAGGGTCTCCTACGAGCAGTACTTC
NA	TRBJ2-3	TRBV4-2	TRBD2	CASSQDLTSGGAPDTQYF	TGTGCCAGCAGCCAAGATCTTACTAGCGGGGGGGCTCCAGATACGCAGTATTTT
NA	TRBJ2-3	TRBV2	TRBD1	CASRAQGGQGADTQYF	TGTGCCAGCAGGGCACAAGGGGGACAGGGGGCAGATACGCAGTATTTT
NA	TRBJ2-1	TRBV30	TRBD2	CAWSATSGRNNEQFF	TGTGCCTGGAGTGCGACTAGCGGGCGAAACAATGAGCAGTTCTTC
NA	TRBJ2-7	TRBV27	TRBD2	CASSLVAGGGLYEQYF	TGTGCCAGCAGTTTGGTGGCGGGAGGGGGGCTCTACGAGCAGTACTTC
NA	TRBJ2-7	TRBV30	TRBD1	CAWCRDRANEQYF	TGTGCCTGGTGCCGGGACAGGGCAAACGAGCAGTACTTC
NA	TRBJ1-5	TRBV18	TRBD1	CASSLEQGALNQPQHF	TGTGCCAGCTCTCTCGAACAGGGGGCACTAAATCAGCCCCAGCATTTT
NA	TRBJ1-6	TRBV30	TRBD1	CAWSKGQRNSPLHF	TGTGCCTGGAGTAAGGGACAGAGAAATTCACCCCTCCACTTT
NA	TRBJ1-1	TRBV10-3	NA	CAIRDGGGTEAFF	TGTGCCATCAGGGATGGGGGCGGAACTGAAGCTTTCTTT
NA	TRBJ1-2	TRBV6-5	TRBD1	CASSYSRDRPFGYTF	TGTGCCAGCAGTTACTCTCGGGACAGACCCTTCGGCTACACCTTC
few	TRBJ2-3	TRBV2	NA	CASRVQSTSTDTQYF	TGTGCCAGCAGGGTACAGAGTACTAGCACAGATACGCAGTATTTT
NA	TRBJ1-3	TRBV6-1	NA	CASSESGRNTIYF	TGTGCCAGCAGTGAGTCAGGCAGAAACACCATATATTTT
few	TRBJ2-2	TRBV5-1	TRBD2	CASSLAEQAAGNTGELFF	TGCGCCAGCAGCTTGGCGGAACAAGCAGCGGGAAACACCGGGGAGCTGTTTTTT
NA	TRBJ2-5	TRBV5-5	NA	CASSLTDQETQYF	TGTGCCAGCAGCTTGACAGACCAAGAGACCCAGTACTTC
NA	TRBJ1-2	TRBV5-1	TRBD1	CASSGTDLFGYTF	TGCGCCAGCAGCGGGACAGACCTCTTTGGCTACACCTTC
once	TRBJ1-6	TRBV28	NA	CASSLRQENSPLHF	TGTGCCAGCAGTTTGAGACAGGAAAATTCACCCCTCCACTTT
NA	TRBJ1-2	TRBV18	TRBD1	CASSPGPGGLGRYYGYTF	TGTGCCAGCTCACCTGGCCCAGGGGGCTTAGGGAGATACTATGGCTACACCTTC
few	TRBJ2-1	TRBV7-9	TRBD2	CASSLGTSGNLRGNEQFF	TGTGCCAGCAGCTTAGGGACTAGCGGGAACCTCCGGGGCAATGAGCAGTTCTTC
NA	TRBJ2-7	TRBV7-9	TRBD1	CASSLRTGGHEQYF	TGTGCCAGCAGCCTGAGGACAGGGGGTCACGAGCAGTACTTC
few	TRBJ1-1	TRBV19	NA	CASSILSGQMNTEAFF	TGTGCCAGTAGTATATTATCAGGGCAAATGAACACTGAAGCTTTCTTT
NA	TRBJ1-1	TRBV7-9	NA	CASSLAPAGVAMNTEAFF	TGTGCCAGCAGCTTAGCCCCCGCAGGGGTTGCCATGAACACTGAAGCTTTCTTT
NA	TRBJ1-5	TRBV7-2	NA	CASSLTGPVGNQPQHF	TGTGCCAGCAGCTTAACAGGGCCGGTGGGCAATCAGCCCCAGCATTTT
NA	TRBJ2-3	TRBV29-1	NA	CSVLIGGVGDTQYF	TGCAGCGTCCTTATAGGGGGGGTGGGAGATACGCAGTATTTT
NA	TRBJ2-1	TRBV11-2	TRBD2	CASRPLRGGRFNEQFF	TGTGCCAGCAGACCCCTTCGGGGCGGGAGATTCAATGAGCAGTTCTTC
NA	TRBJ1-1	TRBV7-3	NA	CASSEGTNTEAFF	TGTGCCAGCAGCGAGGGTACGAACACTGAAGCTTTCTTT
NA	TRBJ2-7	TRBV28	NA	CASSHSYEQYF	TGTGCCAGCAGTCACTCCTACGAGCAGTACTTC
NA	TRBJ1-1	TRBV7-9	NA	CASILGGDGGTEAFF	TGTGCCAGCATCCTCGGAGGGGATGGGGGGACTGAAGCTTTCTTT
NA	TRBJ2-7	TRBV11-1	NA	CASSLSGDSYEQYF	TGTGCCAGCAGCCTCTCGGGAGACTCCTACGAGCAGTACTTC
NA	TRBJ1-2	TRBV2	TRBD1	CASSRDRSIGYTF	TGTGCCAGCAGTCGGGACAGGAGCATTGGCTACACCTTC
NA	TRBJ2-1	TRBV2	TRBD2	CASRGASGVNEQFF	TGTGCCAGCAGGGGGGCTAGCGGGGTGAATGAGCAGTTCTTC
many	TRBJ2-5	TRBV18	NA	CASSVSRGQETQYF	TGTGCCAGCTCAGTCTCGCGGGGTCAAGAGACCCAGTACTTC
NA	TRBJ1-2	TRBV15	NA	CATSRVGARDGYTF	TGTGCCACCAGCAGAGTAGGGGCCCGGGATGGCTACACCTTC
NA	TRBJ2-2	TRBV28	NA	CASQGPVGELFF	TGTGCCAGCCAGGGTCCCGTCGGGGAGCTGTTTTTT
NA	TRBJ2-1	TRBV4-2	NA	CASSLGLGSSYNEQFF	TGTGCCAGCAGCCTCGGACTGGGAAGCTCCTACAATGAGCAGTTCTTC
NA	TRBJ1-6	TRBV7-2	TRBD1	CASSLTGQGLYSPLHF	TGTGCCAGCAGCTTAACCGGACAGGGCTTATATTCACCCCTCCACTTT
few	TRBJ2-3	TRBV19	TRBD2	CASAPLEREPRVTQYF	TGTGCCAGTGCCCCGCTCGAGCGGGAGCCACGGGTTACGCAGTATTTT
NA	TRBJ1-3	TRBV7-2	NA	CASSLTREDTIYF	TGTGCCAGCAGCTTAACTAGGGAAGACACCATATATTTT
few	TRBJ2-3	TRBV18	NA	CASSPHWGDTQYF	TGTGCCAGCTCACCACACTGGGGCGATACGCAGTATTTT
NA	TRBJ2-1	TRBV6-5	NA	CATGQSSYNEQFF	TGTGCCACCGGACAGAGCTCCTACAATGAGCAGTTCTTC
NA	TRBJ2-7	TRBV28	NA	CASSLIGQSSYEQYF	TGTGCCAGCAGTTTGATTGGACAGAGCTCCTACGAGCAGTACTTC
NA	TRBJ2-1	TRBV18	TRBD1	CASSPGTVYNEQFF	TGTGCCAGCTCACCCGGGACAGTATACAATGAGCAGTTCTTC